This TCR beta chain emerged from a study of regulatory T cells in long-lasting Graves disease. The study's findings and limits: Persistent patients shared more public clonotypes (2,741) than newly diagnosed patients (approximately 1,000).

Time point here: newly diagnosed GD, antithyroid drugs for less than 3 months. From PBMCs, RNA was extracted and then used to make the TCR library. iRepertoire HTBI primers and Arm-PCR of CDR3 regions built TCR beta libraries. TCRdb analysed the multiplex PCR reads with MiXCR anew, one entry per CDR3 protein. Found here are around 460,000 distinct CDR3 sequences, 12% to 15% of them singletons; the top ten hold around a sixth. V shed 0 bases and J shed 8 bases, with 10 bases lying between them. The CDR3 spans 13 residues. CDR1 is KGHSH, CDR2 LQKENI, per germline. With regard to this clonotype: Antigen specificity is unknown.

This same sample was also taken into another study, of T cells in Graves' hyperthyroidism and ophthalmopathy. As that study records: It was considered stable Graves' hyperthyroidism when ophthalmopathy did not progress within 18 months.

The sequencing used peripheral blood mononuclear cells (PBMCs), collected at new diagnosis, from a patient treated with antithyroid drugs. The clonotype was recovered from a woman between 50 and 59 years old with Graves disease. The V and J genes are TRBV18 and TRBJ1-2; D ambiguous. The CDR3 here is CASSPPGREGYTF. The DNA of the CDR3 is TGTGCCAGCTCACCACCAGGGAGGGAGGGCTACACCTTC.